This T cell receptor (beta chain) appears in the sequencing data of a study of PD-1 blockade in classical Hodgkin lymphoma. Produced via immunoSEQ multiplex PCR; TCRdb's table is partial and in-frame only. The table includes more than 50,000 clones, 71% detected once. The CDR3 runs to 13 residues. The ends lost 4 bases at V and 6 bases at J; junction bases unmatched: 6. Per the germline V gene, CDR1 is SGHNT and CDR2 is YYREEE (reference sequence). This clone was picked up a small number of times. Each patient relapsed following autologous stem cell transplantation, and prior brentuximab vedotin exposure differed.

The chain joins TRBV5-4 to TRBJ2-7, with TRBD1 matching 8 bases. The material was peripheral blood mononuclear cells (PBMCs), obtained before the second cycle of nivolumab. The origin of this receptor is a human donor with classical Hodgkin lymphoma. CDR3 nucleotide sequence: TGTGCCAGCAGCAGGGACAGGATCGGCGAGCAGTACTTC. Its translation is CASSRDRIGEQYF.